The rows below give T cell receptor beta chains drawn from one sample of a study of spatial heterogeneity in lung cancer. TCRdb processed the 5' RACE reads anew with MiXCR; each CDR3 protein has one entry. The sample includes around 4,000 distinct CDR3 sequences, 8.8% of them seen just once. Sequencing used normal lung tissue next to the tumor, obtained at surgery. Source of these receptors: a female donor with early-stage non-small cell lung cancer. The CDR3 runs from the conserved cysteine through the conserved F or W. The D gene is left open where the match is weak. The listing skips clone size in some rows; elsewhere it reads once, few, many or a size class.

clone_size,j_call,d_call,v_call,cdr3_nt,cdr3_aa
-,TRBJ2-1,-,TRBV11-2,TGTGCCAGCAGCTTAGGGCTCTGGGAGAGCTCCTACAATGAGCAGTTCTTC,CASSLGLWESSYNEQFF
medium-sized,TRBJ1-5,-,TRBV20-1,TGCAGTGCTAGCCGGGCCCGCGATCAGCCCCAGCATTTT,CSASRARDQPQHF
medium-sized,TRBJ2-1,TRBD2,TRBV6-2/TRBV6-3,TGTGCCAGCAGTCTCCGGACTAGCGGGAATGAGCAGTTCTTC,CASSLRTSGNEQFF
many,TRBJ2-3,-,TRBV6-2/TRBV6-3,TGTGCCAGCAGTTACTCCGCTACAGATACGCAGTATTTT,CASSYSATDTQYF
medium-sized,TRBJ1-3,-,TRBV12-3/TRBV12-4,TGTGCCAGCAGTTTCCGGACAGTTGGAAACACCATATATTTT,CASSFRTVGNTIYF
large,TRBJ1-2,-,TRBV27,TGTGCCAGCAGTCGCGGCCCAGCCTATGGCTACACCTTC,CASSRGPAYGYTF
medium-sized,TRBJ2-5,-,TRBV6-2/TRBV6-3,TGTGCCTGCAATACGGGATACCAGGAGACCCAGTACTTC,CACNTGYQETQYF
many,TRBJ2-7,TRBD2,TRBV11-2,TGTGCCAGCAGCTTAGATGACTTTGGCGGGGGGTTCTACGAGCAGTACTTC,CASSLDDFGGGFYEQYF
medium-sized,TRBJ2-3,-,TRBV6-1,TGTGCCAGCAGTATAGGACTTACCACAGATACGCAGTATTTT,CASSIGLTTDTQYF
medium-sized,TRBJ2-7,TRBD1,TRBV30,TGTGCCGGGACGCGGGACAGGGGGCTCAACGAGCAGTACTTC,CAGTRDRGLNEQYF
medium-sized,TRBJ2-2,-,TRBV7-8,TGTGCCAGCAGCTACGGGACCCCGCGGGAGCTGTTTTTT,CASSYGTPRELFF
medium-sized,TRBJ1-1,-,TRBV20-1,TGCAGTGCTAGCGGGCGACAAGGCAGCTACACTGAAGCTTTCTTT,CSASGRQGSYTEAFF
medium-sized,TRBJ2-2,TRBD2,TRBV5-8,TGTGCCAGCAGGATTAGCGGGAGGTACACCGGGGAGCTGTTTTTT,CASRISGRYTGELFF
medium-sized,TRBJ2-7,-,TRBV7-8,TGTGCCAGCAGCTTAGGAAGACAGAACTCCTACGAGCAGTACTTC,CASSLGRQNSYEQYF
medium-sized,TRBJ2-2,TRBD1,TRBV7-3,TGTGCCAGCAGCGCCCATGGGACAGGGGTTACCGGGGAGCTGTTTTTT,CASSAHGTGVTGELFF
medium-sized,TRBJ2-5,-,TRBV3-1,TGTGCCAGCAGCCCCCCGGGACTGCAAGAGACCCAGTACTTC,CASSPPGLQETQYF
large,TRBJ1-1,TRBD1,TRBV6-1,TGTGCCAGCATCGAGGACAGGGCAGGCACTGAAGCTTTCTTT,CASIEDRAGTEAFF
medium-sized,TRBJ2-1,-,TRBV10-1,TGCGCCAGCAGCGGGAATTTCAATGAGCAGTTCTTC,CASSGNFNEQFF
large,TRBJ1-1,-,TRBV29-1,TGCAGCGGGGCGTCATTAAACACTGAAGCTTTCTTT,CSGASLNTEAFF
large,TRBJ1-2,-,TRBV5-5,TGTGCCAGCAGCCGGACAGACATTAACTATGGCTACACCTTC,CASSRTDINYGYTF
medium-sized,TRBJ1-1,-,TRBV27,TGTGCCAGCAGGCGTGCAGGGGCTGAAGCTTTCTTT,CASRRAGAEAFF
-,TRBJ2-1,-,TRBV2,TGTGCCAGCAGCCGTGTCCCGTTAGCGCTAAATGAGCAGTTCTTC,CASSRVPLALNEQFF
many,TRBJ1-1,-,TRBV5-6,TGTGCCAGCAGCTTCACGGGTGCGGGGAACACTGAAGCTTTCTTT,CASSFTGAGNTEAFF
many,TRBJ2-6,TRBD1,TRBV10-3,TGTGCCATCAGTGGGGGGACAGGGGGCTCTGGGGCCAACGTCCTGACTTTC,CAISGGTGGSGANVLTF
-,TRBJ2-2,-,TRBV7-2,TGTGCCAGCAGCTCAGGGGGGACAGTGAACACCGGGGAGCTGTTTTTT,CASSSGGTVNTGELFF
-,TRBJ2-5,TRBD2,TRBV9,TGTGCCAGCAGCGTGGGCGGGAGAGGCCAAGAGACCCAGTACTTC,CASSVGGRGQETQYF
many,TRBJ2-3,-,TRBV2,TGTGCCAGCCGCTCCATGGGAGATAGCACAGATACGCAGTATTTT,CASRSMGDSTDTQYF
few,TRBJ2-1,TRBD1,TRBV24-1,TGTGCCACCAGTGATAGGGCAGGGGGACAGGGGAGGAATGAGCAGTTCTTC,CATSDRAGGQGRNEQFF
-,TRBJ1-3,-,TRBV20-1,TGCAGTGCTAGGGACCCTTGGGGCTCTGGAAACACCATATATTTT,CSARDPWGSGNTIYF
large,TRBJ1-1,-,TRBV5-1,TGCGCCAGCAGCTTGCAGGCTCCCGGGAACACTGAAGCTTTCTTT,CASSLQAPGNTEAFF
few,TRBJ2-4,TRBD2,TRBV18,TGTGCCAGCTCACCAGGAACCGGGACTAAGGACATTAAAGCCAAAAACATTCAGTACTTC,CASSPGTGTKDIKAKNIQYF
medium-sized,TRBJ2-1,-,TRBV2,TGTGCCAGCAGTCGTCTCAGGTTTAGCTCCTACAATGAGCAGTTCTTC,CASSRLRFSSYNEQFF
medium-sized,TRBJ2-1,TRBD2,TRBV27,TGTGCCAGCAGTTTAGGGACTAGCGGGGGCAATGAGCAGTTCTTC,CASSLGTSGGNEQFF
medium-sized,TRBJ2-5,TRBD2,TRBV7-8,TGTGCCAGCAGCTTATTCGGGGGGGCCCAAGAGACCCAGTACTTC,CASSLFGGAQETQYF
medium-sized,TRBJ2-3,TRBD2,TRBV11-2,TGTGCCAGCAGCTTAAATAGCGGGATAGATACGCAGTATTTT,CASSLNSGIDTQYF
-,TRBJ2-3,TRBD2,TRBV19,TGTGCCACCGAAGGGCGGGAGGACCCCTTTACGCAGTATTTT,CATEGREDPFTQYF
-,TRBJ2-3,-,TRBV10-3,TGTGCCATCAGTGAGTCGAGCGGACAGCCTAGCACAGATACGCAGTATTTT,CAISESSGQPSTDTQYF
medium-sized,TRBJ2-3,TRBD2,TRBV19,TGTGCCAGCAGACTTAGCGGGACTTCCACAGATACGCAGTATTTT,CASRLSGTSTDTQYF
medium-sized,TRBJ2-5,TRBD2,TRBV6-5,TGTGCCAGCAGTCCGACTAGCGGAGGAGAGACCCAGTACTTC,CASSPTSGGETQYF